Here is one T cell receptor (beta chain) with its context. Its cognate antigen is unknown. Donors with ophthalmopathy: moderate-to-severe activity, CAS ≥3, NOSPECS ≥4, duration under 3 months. Excluded were patients with other autoimmune diseases, uncontrolled infections, pregnancy or lactation. Scientists amplified the TCR beta CDR3 regions from RNA transcripts. RT-PCR was first run with HTBI primers, then multiplex PCR in a second round. TCRdb processed the multiplex PCR reads anew with MiXCR; each CDR3 protein has one entry. Of 300,000 to 400,000 distinct CDR3 sequences in the sample, 15% to 20% were seen once. Germline CDR1 WNHNN, CDR2 SYGVQD (reference sequence). V lost 3 bases to trimming and J lost 6 bases, with 11 bases between them. The CDR3 is made up of 13 amino acids. This entry is derived from a study of Graves' ophthalmopathy and Graves' hyperthyroidism. Regarding the study as a whole: Classification of ophthalmopathy versus stable hyperthyroidism by a 13-signature model yielded about 90% sensitivity and 75% to 84% specificity.

This chain connects TRBV10-1 to TRBJ1-2; D is unclear. Material for sequencing was peripheral blood. This TCR derives from an adult man with Graves' ophthalmopathy. The CDR3 spells CASSETTADGYTF. The CDR3 DNA sequence: TGCGCCAGCAGTGAAACAACAGCAGATGGCTACACCTTC.